This T cell receptor (beta chain) came from a study of blood T cell repertoires in COVID-19 (dated by TCRdb to 2018 to 2021). Regarding the research as a whole: Samples covering the acute and convalescent phases of COVID-19 were provided by collaborators in the United States, Italy and Spain. The material from the prospective study consisted of cDNA or gDNA derived from T cells, B-cell-depleted T cells, or PBMCs. Deeply sampled blood TCRbeta repertoires from subjects exposed to, actively infected with, or recovered from COVID-19 were included in the dataset. A freely available public database, intended as a resource for researchers studying the immune response to SARS-CoV-2, is where the repertoires were released. The samples were drawn from two sources: the first 160 participants of the ongoing ImmuneRACE study, and some 1,300 subjects contributed by 6 global collaborators. Nearly every sample came with metadata listing a de-identified subject ID, COVID-19 status, age in years and sex. Where available, HLA class I and class II types were obtained from metadata supplied by the sample provider rather than from assay-based typing. What the study reported, not specific to this receptor: Clinical and demographic metadata were provided uncurated, with the amount varying by source and participant.

As to this clone: Its specific antigen is unknown. No much larger clone exists at a distance of one base, and base qualities are not known.

TCRbeta CDR3 regions were amplified from genomic DNA using the immunoSEQ Assay, a bias-controlled multiplex PCR. As for the original processing: The number of nucleated cells in each sample was estimated by amplification of reference gene primers within the assay. To quantify the absolute abundance of each unique TCRbeta CDR3 rearrangement, sequence reads were collapsed and filtered. Productive Simpson clonality was computed per sample as the square root of Simpson's diversity index over productive rearrangements. TCRdb took over this immuneACCESS table, retaining in-frame rearrangements with V and J assigned. Such tables are incomplete; in checked studies, under half of the missing clones stem from an unresolved V gene, and the remainder is unexplained. From that table come the V and J calls and clone size; the DNA was used to work out D and trimming. The sample profile shows around 26,000 clones; nearly 95% of them were found once. The ten top clones hold about 1.9% of the sample.

The CDR3 spans 18 residues, from the cysteine through the phenylalanine. Of the read, only the CDR3 DNA is kept; its 54 bases are in frame from base 1. As encoded in the germline V gene, CDR1 is SGHNT while CDR2 is YENEEA. V lost 2 bases and J lost 0 bases; the stretch between them is 16 bases long. Whole blood was collected in K2EDTA tubes by collaborating institutions according to the institutions' own protocols. For TCRbeta analysis, collaborator samples were shipped as frozen whole blood, as isolated PBMCs, or as DNA extracted from either sample type. This TCR was sampled from a human donor in a cohort sampled during active COVID-19. The chain links TRBV11-3 with TRBJ2-2, with TRBD2 tentatively as D gene (6 bases match). Material: peripheral blood. The encoded CDR3 is CASSLSGRVGPNTGELFF. Here is the DNA: TGTGCCAGCAGCTTAAGCGGGCGGGTGGGCCCGAACACCGGGGAGCTGTTTTTT.